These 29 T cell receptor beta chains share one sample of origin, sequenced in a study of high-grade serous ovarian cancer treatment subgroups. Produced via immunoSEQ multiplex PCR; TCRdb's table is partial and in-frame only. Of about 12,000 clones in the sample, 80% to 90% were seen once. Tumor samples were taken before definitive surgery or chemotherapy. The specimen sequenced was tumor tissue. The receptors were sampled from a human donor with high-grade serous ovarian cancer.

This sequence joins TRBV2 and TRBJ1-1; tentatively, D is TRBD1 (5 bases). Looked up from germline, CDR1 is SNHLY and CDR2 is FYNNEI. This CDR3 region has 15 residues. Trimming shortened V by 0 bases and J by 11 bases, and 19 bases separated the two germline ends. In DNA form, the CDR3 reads TGTGCCAGCAGTGAAGCACACAGGCGGGGGGTTAGGGCTTTCTTT. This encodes CASSEAHRRGVRAFF.

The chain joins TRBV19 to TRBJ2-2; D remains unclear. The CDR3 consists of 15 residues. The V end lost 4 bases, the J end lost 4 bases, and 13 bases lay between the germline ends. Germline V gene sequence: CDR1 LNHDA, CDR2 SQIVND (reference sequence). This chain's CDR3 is CASSSGRRVTGELFF. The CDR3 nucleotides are TGTGCCAGTAGTAGTGGACGGAGAGTCACCGGGGAGCTGTTTTTT.

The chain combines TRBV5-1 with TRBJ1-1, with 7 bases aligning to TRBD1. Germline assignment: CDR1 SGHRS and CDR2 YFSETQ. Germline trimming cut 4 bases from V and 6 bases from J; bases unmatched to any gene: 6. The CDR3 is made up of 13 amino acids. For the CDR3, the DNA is TGCGCCAGCAGCGCGACGGGACAGTCTGAAGCTTTCTTT. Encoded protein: CASSATGQSEAFF.

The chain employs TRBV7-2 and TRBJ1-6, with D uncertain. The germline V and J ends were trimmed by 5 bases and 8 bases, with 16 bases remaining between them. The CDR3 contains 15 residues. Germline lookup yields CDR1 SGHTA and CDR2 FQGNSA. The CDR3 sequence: CASSAARARHSPLHF. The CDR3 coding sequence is TGTGCCAGCAGCGCCGCACGGGCGAGACATTCACCCCTCCACTTT.

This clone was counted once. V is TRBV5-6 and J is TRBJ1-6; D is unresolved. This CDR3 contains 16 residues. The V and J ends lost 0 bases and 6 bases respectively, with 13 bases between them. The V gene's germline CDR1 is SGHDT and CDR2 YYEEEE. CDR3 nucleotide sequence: TGTGCCAGCAGCTTGGGGGTAGACCCACTTAATTCACCCCTCCACTTT. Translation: CASSLGVDPLNSPLHF.

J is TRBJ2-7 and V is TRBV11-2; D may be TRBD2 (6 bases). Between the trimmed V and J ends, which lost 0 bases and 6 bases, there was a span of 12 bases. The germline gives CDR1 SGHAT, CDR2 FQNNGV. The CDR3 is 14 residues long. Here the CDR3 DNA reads TGTGCCAGCAGCTTAGAACCCGCCGGGGGCGAGCAGTACGTC. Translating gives CASSLEPAGGEQYV.

CDR3 region: CASSEASSLSYQPQHF. In DNA form, the CDR3 reads TGTGCCAGCAGTGAAGCGTCCAGCCTTTCCTATCAGCCCCAGCATTTT. V usage is TRBV6-1 and J usage is TRBJ1-5; D unresolved. The V end was cut by 0 bases, the J end by 5 bases, with 14 bases between. Germline loops: CDR1 MNHNS, CDR2 SASEGT. This CDR3 contains 16 residues.

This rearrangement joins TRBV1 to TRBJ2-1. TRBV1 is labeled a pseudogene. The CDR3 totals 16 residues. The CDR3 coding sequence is TGCACCAGCAGCCAAGACGCGGACCCCCGAACCGGTGAGCAGTTCTTC. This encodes CTSSQDADPRTGEQFF.

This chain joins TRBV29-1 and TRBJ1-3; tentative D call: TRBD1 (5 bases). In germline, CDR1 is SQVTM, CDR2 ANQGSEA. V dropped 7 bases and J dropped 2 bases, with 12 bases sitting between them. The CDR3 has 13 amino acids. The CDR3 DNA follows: TGCAGCGCCACAGGATTTACTGGAAACACCATATATTTT. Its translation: CSATGFTGNTIYF.

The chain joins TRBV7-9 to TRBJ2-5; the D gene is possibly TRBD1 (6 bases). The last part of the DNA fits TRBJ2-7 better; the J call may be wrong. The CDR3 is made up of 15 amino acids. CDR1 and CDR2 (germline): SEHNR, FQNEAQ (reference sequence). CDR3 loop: CASSSAGYRVYEQYF. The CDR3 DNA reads TGTGCCAGCAGCTCAGCCGGGTACAGGGTCTACGAGCAGTACTTC.

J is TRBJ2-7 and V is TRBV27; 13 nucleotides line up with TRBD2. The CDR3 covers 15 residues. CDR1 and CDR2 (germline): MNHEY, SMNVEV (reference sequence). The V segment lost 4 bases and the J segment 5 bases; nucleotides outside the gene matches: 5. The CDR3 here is CASSWTSGRTHEQYF. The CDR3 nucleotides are TGTGCCAGCAGTTGGACTAGCGGGAGAACCCACGAGCAGTACTTC.

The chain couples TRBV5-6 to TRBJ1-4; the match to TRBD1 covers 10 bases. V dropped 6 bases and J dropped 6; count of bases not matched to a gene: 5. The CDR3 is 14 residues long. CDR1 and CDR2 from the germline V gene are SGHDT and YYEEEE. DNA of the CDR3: TGTGCCAGCAACAGACAGGGGGCGGATGAAAAACTGTTTTTT. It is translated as CASNRQGADEKLFF.

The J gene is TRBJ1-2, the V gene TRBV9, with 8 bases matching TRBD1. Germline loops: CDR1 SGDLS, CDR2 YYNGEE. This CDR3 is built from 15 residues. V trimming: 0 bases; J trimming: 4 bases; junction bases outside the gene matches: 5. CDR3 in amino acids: CASSVGDRRPYGYTF. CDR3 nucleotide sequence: TGTGCCAGCAGCGTAGGGGACAGGAGACCCTATGGCTACACCTTC.

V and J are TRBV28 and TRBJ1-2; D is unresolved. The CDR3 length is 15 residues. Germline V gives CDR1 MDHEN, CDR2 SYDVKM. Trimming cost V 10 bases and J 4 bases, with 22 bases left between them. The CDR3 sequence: CATVRPGERVYGYTF. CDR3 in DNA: TGTGCCACCGTTAGGCCGGGTGAGAGGGTCTATGGCTACACCTTC.

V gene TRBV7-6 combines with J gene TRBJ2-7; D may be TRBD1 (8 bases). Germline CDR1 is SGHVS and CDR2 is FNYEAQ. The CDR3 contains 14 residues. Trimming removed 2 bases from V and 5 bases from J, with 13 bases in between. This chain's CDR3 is CASSLRQGRDEQYF. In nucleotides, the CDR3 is TGTGCCAGCAGCTTAAGACAGGGGAGGGACGAGCAGTACTTC.

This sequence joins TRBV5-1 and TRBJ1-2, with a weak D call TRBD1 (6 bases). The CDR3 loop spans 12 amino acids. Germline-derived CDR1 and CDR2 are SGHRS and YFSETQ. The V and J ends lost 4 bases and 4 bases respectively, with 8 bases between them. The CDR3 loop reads CASSEGGYGYTF. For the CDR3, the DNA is TGCGCCAGCAGCGAGGGGGGCTATGGCTACACCTTC.

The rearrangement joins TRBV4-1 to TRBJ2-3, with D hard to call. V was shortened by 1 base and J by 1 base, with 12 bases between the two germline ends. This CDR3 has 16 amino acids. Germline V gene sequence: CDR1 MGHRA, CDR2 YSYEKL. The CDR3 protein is CASSQGPQTGTDTQYF. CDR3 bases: TGCGCCAGCAGCCAAGGACCTCAAACTGGCACAGATACGCAGTATTTT.

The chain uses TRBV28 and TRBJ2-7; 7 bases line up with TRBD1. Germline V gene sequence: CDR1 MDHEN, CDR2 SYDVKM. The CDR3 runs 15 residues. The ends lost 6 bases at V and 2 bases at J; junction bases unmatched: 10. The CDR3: CASRTGTAPTYEQYV. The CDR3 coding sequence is TGTGCCAGCAGAACCGGGACAGCTCCCACCTACGAGCAGTACGTC.

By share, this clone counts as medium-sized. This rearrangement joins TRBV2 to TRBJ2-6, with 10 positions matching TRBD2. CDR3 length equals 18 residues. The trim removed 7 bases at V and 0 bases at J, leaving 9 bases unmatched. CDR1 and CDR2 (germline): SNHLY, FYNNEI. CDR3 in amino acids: CASNLPSGGTSGANVLTF. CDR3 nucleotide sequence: TGTGCCAGCAATTTGCCTAGCGGGGGAACCTCTGGGGCCAACGTCCTGACTTTC.

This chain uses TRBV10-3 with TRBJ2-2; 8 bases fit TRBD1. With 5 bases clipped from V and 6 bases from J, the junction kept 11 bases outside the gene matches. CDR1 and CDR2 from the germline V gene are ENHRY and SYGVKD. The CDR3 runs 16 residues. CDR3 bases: TGTGCCATCAGTTGGGGAGGACAGGGTCAGGCCGGGGAGCTGTTTTTT. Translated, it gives CAISWGGQGQAGELFF.

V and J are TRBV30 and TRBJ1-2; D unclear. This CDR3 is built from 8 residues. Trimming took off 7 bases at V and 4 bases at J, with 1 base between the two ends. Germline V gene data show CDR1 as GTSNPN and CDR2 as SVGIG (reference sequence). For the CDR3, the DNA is TGTGCCTTCTATGGCTACACCTTC. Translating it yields CAFYGYTF.

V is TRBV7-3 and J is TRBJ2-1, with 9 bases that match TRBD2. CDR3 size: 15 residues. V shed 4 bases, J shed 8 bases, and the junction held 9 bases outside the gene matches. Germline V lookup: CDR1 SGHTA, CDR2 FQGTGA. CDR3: CASSYRGAGGDEQFF. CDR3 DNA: TGTGCCAGCAGCTACCGCGGCGCGGGGGGGGATGAGCAGTTCTTC.

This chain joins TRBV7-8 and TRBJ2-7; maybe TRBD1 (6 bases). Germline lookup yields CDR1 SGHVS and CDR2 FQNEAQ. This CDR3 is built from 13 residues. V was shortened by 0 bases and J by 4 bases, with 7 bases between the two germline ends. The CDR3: CASSLAGQYEQYF. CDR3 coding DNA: TGTGCCAGCAGCTTAGCAGGACAGTACGAGCAGTACTTC.

In DNA form, the CDR3 reads TGTGCCATCAGTGAGTTATCGACAGGGAAGGACGAGCAGTACTTC. As protein: CAISELSTGKDEQYF. This chain connects TRBV10-3 to TRBJ2-7, with TRBD1 matching over 7 bases. The CDR3 covers 15 residues. The junction had 8 bases not matched to a gene; V was cut back by 1 base and J by 5 bases. In germline, CDR1 is ENHRY, CDR2 SYGVKD.

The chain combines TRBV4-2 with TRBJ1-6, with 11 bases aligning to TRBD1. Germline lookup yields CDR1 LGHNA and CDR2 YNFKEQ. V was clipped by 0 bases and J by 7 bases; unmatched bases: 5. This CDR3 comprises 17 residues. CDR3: CASSQDQWTGGNSPLHF. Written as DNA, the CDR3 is TGTGCCAGCAGCCAAGATCAATGGACAGGGGGCAATTCACCCCTCCACTTT.

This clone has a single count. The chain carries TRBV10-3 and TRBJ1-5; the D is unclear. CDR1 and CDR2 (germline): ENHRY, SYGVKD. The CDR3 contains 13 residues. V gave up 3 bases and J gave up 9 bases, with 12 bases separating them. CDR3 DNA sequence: TGTGCCATCAGTGAACAGAGACCGGGGCCCCAGCATTTT. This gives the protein CAISEQRPGPQHF.

The CDR3 protein is CASSERPTVPYGYTF. The CDR3 nucleotides read TGTGCCAGCAGTGAAAGGCCAACAGTACCCTATGGCTACACCTTC. This chain connects TRBV6-1 to TRBJ1-2; D gene uncertain. Trimming took off 2 bases at V and 4 bases at J, with 14 bases between the two ends. This CDR3 region has 15 residues. Germline V lookup: CDR1 MNHNS, CDR2 SASEGT.

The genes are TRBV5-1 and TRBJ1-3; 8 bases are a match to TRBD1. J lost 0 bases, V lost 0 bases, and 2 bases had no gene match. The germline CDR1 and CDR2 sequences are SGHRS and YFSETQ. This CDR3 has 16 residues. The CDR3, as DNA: TGCGCCAGCAGCTTGGAGGGGACAGGCTCTGGAAACACCATATATTTT. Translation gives CASSLEGTGSGNTIYF.

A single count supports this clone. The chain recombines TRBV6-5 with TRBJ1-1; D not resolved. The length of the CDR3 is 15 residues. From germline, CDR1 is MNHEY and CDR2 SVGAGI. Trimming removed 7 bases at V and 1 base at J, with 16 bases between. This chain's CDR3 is CASNSRRVKNTEAFF. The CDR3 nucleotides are TGTGCCAGCAACTCCAGGAGGGTTAAGAACACTGAAGCTTTCTTT.